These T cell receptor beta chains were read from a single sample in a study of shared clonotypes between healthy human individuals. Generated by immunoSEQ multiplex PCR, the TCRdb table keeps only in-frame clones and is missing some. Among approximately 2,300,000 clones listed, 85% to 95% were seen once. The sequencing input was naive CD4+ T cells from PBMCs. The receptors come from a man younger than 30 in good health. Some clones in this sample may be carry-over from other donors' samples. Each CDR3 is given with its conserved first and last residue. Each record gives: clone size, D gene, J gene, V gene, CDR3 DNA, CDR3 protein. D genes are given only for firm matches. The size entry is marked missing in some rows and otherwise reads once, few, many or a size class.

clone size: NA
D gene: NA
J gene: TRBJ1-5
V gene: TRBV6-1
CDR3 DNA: TGTGCCAGCAGTGAAGGAAAAGGGGCAGGGAGCCAGCCCCAGCATTTT
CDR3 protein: CASSEGKGAGSQPQHF

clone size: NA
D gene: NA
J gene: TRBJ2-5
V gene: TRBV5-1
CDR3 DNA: TGCGCCAGCAGCACTGGGGGGTCAGTGGAGACCCAGTACTTC
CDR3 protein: CASSTGGSVETQYF

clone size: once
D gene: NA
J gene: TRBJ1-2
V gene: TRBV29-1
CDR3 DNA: TGCAGCGTTGCTGGGGAAGCGACCTATGGCTACACCTTC
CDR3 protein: CSVAGEATYGYTF

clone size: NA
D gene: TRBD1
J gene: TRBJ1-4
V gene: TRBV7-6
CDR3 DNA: TGTGCCAGCAGCTTAGGGTACAGGGGTACTAATGAAAAACTGTTTTTT
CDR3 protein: CASSLGYRGTNEKLFF

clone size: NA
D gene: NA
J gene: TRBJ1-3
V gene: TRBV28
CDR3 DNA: TGTGCCAGCAGTTTATTCGCTGGAAACACCATATATTTT
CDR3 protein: CASSLFAGNTIYF

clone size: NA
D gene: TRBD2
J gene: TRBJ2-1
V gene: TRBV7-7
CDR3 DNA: TGTGCCAGCAGCTTAGTTGGACTAGACGGTGAGCAGTTCTTC
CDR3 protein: CASSLVGLDGEQFF

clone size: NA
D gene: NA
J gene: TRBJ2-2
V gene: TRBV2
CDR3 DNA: TGTGCCAGCAGTCTAGGGGGGAACACCGGGGAGCTGTTTTTT
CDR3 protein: CASSLGGNTGELFF

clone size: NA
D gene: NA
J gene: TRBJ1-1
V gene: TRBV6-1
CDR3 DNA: TGTGCCAGCAGTAACAGGGAGGCGGACACTGAAGCTTTCTTT
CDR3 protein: CASSNREADTEAFF

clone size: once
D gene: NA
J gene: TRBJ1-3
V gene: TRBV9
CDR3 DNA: TGTGCCAGCAGCCTGGACCGAATTAAGAGCTCTGGAAACACCATATATTTT
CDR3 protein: CASSLDRIKSSGNTIYF

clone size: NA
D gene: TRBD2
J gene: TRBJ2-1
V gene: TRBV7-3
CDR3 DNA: TGTGCCAGCAGCTTAAGACTAGCGGGAGCCAATGAGCAGTTCTTC
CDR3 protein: CASSLRLAGANEQFF

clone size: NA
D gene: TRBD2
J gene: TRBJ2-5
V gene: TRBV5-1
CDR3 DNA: TGCGCCAGCAGCTCCGGACTAGCGGCTCTCCAAGAGACCCAGTACTTC
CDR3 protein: CASSSGLAALQETQYF

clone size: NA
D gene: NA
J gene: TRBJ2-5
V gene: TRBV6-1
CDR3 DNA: TGTGCCAGCAGCACTCCCCTACGAGGAGAGACCCAGTACTTC
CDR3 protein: CASSTPLRGETQYF

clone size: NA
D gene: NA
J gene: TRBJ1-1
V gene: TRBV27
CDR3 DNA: TGTGCCAGCAGTCCAGGGACGGCACGGAACACTGAAGCTTTCTTT
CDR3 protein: CASSPGTARNTEAFF

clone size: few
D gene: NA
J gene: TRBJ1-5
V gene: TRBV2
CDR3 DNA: TGTGCCAGCAGTGAAACCCGGAGGGGTAGTAATCAGCCCCAGCATTTT
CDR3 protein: CASSETRRGSNQPQHF

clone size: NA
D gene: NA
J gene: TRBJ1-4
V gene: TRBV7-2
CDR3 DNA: TGTGCCAGCAGCTTAGAGGCGGGTTTTGAAAAACTGTTTTTT
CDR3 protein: CASSLEAGFEKLFF

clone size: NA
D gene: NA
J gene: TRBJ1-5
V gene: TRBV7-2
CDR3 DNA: TGTGCCAGCAGCCGTCGAGCAGGGACTCAGCCCCAGCATTTT
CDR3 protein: CASSRRAGTQPQHF

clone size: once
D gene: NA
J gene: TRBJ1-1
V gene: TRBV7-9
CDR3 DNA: TGTGCCAGCAGCTACCCTCGGGACACTTTGAACACTGAAGCTTTCTTT
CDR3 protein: CASSYPRDTLNTEAFF

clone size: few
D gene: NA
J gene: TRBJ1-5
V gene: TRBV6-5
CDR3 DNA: TGTGCCAGCAGTTACTCGCGGCCAAGCAATCAGCCCCAGCATTTT
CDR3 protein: CASSYSRPSNQPQHF

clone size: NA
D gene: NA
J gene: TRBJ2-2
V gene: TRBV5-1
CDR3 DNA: TGCGCCAGCAGCTTGGGAACTAGCACCGGGGAGCTGTTTTTT
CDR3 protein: CASSLGTSTGELFF

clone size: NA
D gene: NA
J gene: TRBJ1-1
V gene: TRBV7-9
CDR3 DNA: TGTGCCAGCAGCCCTCCGGGGGGAGACGTCACTGAAGCTTTCTTT
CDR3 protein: CASSPPGGDVTEAFF

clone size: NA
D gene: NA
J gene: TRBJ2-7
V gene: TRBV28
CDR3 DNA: TGTGCCAGCACCCTCGGGTTGAGCTCCTACGAGCAGTACTTC
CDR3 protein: CASTLGLSSYEQYF

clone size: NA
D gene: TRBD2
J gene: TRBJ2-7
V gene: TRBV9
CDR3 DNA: TGTGCCAGCTCCGTCCGGTCGACTAGCGGGAAGAGCGAGCAGTACTTC
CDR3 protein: CASSVRSTSGKSEQYF

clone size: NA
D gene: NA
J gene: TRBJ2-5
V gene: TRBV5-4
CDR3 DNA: TGTGCCAGCAGCTTGCCAGGGAAAGAGACCCAGTACTTC
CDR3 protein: CASSLPGKETQYF

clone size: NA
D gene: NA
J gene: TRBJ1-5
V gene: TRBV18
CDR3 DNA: TGTGCCAGCTCACCAGGGGATCCTCACGATCAGCCCCAGCATTTT
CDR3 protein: CASSPGDPHDQPQHF

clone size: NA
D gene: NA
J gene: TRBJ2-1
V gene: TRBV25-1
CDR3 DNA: TGTGCCAGCAGTGAAAAACGGGAGATTAATGAGCAGTTCTTC
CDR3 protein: CASSEKREINEQFF

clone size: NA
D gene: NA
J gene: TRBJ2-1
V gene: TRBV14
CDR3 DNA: TGTGCCAGCAGCCGGGGAATTTTTAGGGATGAGCAGTTCTTC
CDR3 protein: CASSRGIFRDEQFF

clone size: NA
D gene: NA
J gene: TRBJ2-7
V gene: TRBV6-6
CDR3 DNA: TGTGCCAGCAGTTACGAAGGGTTGAACGAGCAGTACTTC
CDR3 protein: CASSYEGLNEQYF

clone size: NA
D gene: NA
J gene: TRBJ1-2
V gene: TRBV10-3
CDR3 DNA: TGTGCCATCAGTGTTTTTCCGGGGCCCTATGGCTACACCTTC
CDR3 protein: CAISVFPGPYGYTF

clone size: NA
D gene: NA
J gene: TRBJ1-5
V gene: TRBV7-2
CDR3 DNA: TGTGCCAGCAGCGAAGAGAATCAGCCCCAGCATTTT
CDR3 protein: CASSEENQPQHF

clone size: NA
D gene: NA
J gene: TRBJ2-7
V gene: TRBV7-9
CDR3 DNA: TGTGCCAGCAGGAGGGGGACCTACGAGCAGTACTTC
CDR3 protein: CASRRGTYEQYF

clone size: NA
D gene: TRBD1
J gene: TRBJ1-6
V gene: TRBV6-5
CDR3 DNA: TGTGCCAGCAGTTACTCAGGGGGCGAAGATCCCCTCCACTTT
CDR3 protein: CASSYSGGEDPLHF

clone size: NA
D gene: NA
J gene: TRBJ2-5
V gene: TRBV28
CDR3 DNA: TGTGCCAGCAGTCCCCGAGGACTGCCCCAAGAGACCCAGTACTTC
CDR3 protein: CASSPRGLPQETQYF

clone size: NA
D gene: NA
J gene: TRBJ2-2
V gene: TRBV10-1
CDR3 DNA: TGCGCCAACGACACACCCAAGTATGACACCGGGGAGCTGTTTTTT
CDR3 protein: CANDTPKYDTGELFF

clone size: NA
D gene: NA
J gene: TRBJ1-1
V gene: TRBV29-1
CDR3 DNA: TGCAGCGTTGGAATGTTGTTGGGAAACACTGAAGCTTTCTTT
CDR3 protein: CSVGMLLGNTEAFF

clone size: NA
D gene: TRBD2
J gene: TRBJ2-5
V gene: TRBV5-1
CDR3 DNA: TGCGCCAGCGGCCAGGCTAGCGGAGAGACCCAGTACTTC
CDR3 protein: CASGQASGETQYF

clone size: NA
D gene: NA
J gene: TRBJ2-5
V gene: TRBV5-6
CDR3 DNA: TGTGCCAGCAGCTCCCGGGACACCCCTGGGGAGACCCAGTACTTC
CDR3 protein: CASSSRDTPGETQYF

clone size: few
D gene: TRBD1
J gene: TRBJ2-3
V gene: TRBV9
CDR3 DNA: TGTGCCAGCAGCGTAGTGGGACAGGGCACAGATACGCAGTATTTT
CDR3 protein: CASSVVGQGTDTQYF

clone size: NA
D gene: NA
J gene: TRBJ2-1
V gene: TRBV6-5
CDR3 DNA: TGTGCCAGCAGTTACTCGGTTAGCGAATACAATGAGCAGTTCTTC
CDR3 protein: CASSYSVSEYNEQFF

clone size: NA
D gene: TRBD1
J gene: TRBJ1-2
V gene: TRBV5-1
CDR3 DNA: TGCGCCAGCGGAATTGGAACAGGGGGCGATGGCTACACCTTC
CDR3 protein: CASGIGTGGDGYTF

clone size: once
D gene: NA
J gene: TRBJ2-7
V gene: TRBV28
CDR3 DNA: TGTGCCAGCAGTTCGGAGGGCGCGCAGACTGCTTCCTACGAGCAGTACTTC
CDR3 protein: CASSSEGAQTASYEQYF

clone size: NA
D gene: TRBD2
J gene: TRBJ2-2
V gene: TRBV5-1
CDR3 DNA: TGCGCCAGCAGCTTCCTAGCGGGAGGGCCGGGGGAGCTGTTTTTT
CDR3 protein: CASSFLAGGPGELFF

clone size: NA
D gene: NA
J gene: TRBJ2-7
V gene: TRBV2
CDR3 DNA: TGTGCCAGCACTACCGGACATGATCCCTACGAGCAGTACTTC
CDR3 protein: CASTTGHDPYEQYF

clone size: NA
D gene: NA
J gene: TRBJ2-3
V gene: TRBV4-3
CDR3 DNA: TGCGCCAGCAGCCAAGATATCGAATCGGGCACAGATACGCAGTATTTT
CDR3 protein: CASSQDIESGTDTQYF

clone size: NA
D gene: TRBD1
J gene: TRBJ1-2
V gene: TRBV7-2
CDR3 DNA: TGTGCCAGCAGCACACCGGGACAGGGGCATACTAACTATGGCTACACCTTC
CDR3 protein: CASSTPGQGHTNYGYTF

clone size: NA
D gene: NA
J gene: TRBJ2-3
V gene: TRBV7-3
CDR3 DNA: TGTGCCAGCAGCTTCGACCCGACAGGTCCCACGCAGTATTTT
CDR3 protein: CASSFDPTGPTQYF

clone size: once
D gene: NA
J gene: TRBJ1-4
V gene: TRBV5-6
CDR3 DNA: TGTGCCAGCAGCTTGCCCAGGGTGGGAGGGGAAAAACTGTTTTTT
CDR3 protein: CASSLPRVGGEKLFF

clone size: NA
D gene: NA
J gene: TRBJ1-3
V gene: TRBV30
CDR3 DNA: TGTGCCCTTGAGTCGGACTCTGGAAACACCATATATTTT
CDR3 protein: CALESDSGNTIYF

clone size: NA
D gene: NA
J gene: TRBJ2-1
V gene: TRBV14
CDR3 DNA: TGTGCCAGCAGCCAAGATTCGGTGAGGGTTTGGGAGCAGTTCTTC
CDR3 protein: CASSQDSVRVWEQFF

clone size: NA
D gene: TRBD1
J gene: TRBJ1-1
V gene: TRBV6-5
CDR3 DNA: TGTGCCAGCAGTTACTCAGGGACAGGTAGGACTGAAGCTTTCTTT
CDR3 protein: CASSYSGTGRTEAFF

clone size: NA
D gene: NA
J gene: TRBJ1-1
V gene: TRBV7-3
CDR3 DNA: TGTGCCAGCAGCTTCCAAGGCCAGGGCACTGAAGCTTTCTTT
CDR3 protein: CASSFQGQGTEAFF

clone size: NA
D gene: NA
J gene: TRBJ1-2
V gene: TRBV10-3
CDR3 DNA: TGTGCCATCAGTGAGACAGGGCTCAATGGCTACACCTTC
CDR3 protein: CAISETGLNGYTF

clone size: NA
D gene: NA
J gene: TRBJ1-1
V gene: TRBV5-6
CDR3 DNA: TGTGCCAGCAGCTTGGGGGTCGGGGGCACTGAAGCTTTCTTT
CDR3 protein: CASSLGVGGTEAFF

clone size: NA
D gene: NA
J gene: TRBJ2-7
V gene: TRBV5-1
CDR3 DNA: TGCGCCAGCAGCCCCGGGGGGCCCAACGAGCAGTACTTC
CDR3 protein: CASSPGGPNEQYF

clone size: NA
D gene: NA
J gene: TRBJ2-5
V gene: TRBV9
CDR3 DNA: TGTGCCAGCAGCGGGTACATAAAAGAGACCCAGTACTTC
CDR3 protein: CASSGYIKETQYF

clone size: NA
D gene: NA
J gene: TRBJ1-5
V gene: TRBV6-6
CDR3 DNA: TGTGCCAGCAGCCACACAGACAGAAATCAGCCCCAGCATTTT
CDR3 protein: CASSHTDRNQPQHF